This entry concerns a single TCR beta chain. The sample comes from a study of shared clonotypes between healthy human individuals. The CDR3 has 15 amino acids. The germline V gene has CDR1 MNHEY and CDR2 SVGAGI. Trimming cost V 2 bases and J 8 bases; bases outside gene matches: 7. Sequencing used immunoSEQ multiplex PCR; TCRdb keeps in-frame clones, though not all of them. The sample records hundreds of thousands of clones, roughly 97% being singletons. The receptor was isolated from a woman aged 25-40 years in good health. Sequenced input: naive CD4+ T cells sorted from blood. The sample's subset: CD45RA+ positively selected. The genes are TRBV6-5 and TRBJ2-1, with 9 bases fitting TRBD1. The CDR3 region has the DNA TGTGCCAGCAGTTACCGACAGGGGGTGAGGGATGAGCAGTTCTTC. This sequence encodes CASSYRQGVRDEQFF.